Listed below are T cell receptor beta chains from one sample, sequenced in a study of cytomegalovirus exposure and HLA in healthy donors. Measured with immunoSEQ multiplex PCR; TCRdb has only the in-frame clones, and not every one. The repertoire has 120,000 or so clones, roughly 15% of them found once; the top ten carry approximately 2.9%. Material: PBMCs. These receptors were collected from a female donor in good health and CMV-seropositive. Both conserved end residues are part of each CDR3. The D gene is left open where the match is weak. Clone sizes are given selectively: once, few, many, or a class where the clone is expanded.

D	V	J	size	CDR3	DNA
TRBD1	TRBV4-3	TRBJ2-1	NA	CASSLGTGGHNEQFF	TGCGCCAGCAGCCTCGGGACAGGGGGCCACAATGAGCAGTTCTTC
NA	TRBV7-2	TRBJ2-7	NA	CASSIDALQGYEQYF	TGTGCCAGCAGCATAGACGCTTTGCAGGGCTACGAGCAGTACTTC
TRBD1	TRBV7-9	TRBJ1-5	NA	CASSLGQGFRQPQHF	TGTGCCAGCAGCTTGGGACAGGGCTTTCGTCAGCCCCAGCATTTT
NA	TRBV7-2	TRBJ1-4	NA	CASSLGRRFATNEKLFF	TGTGCCAGCAGCTTAGGTCGTCGGTTTGCAACTAATGAAAAACTGTTTTTT
NA	TRBV23-1	TRBJ1-4	NA	CASSQSRRAGEKLFF	TGCGCCAGCAGTCAATCAAGGCGAGCGGGTGAAAAACTGTTTTTT
NA	TRBV5-4	TRBJ2-7	NA	CASSLEGVSEQYF	TGTGCCAGCAGCTTGGAGGGGGTTAGCGAGCAGTACTTC
NA	TRBV9	TRBJ2-1	NA	CASSARGGYNEQFF	TGTGCCAGCAGCGCCCGTGGGGGGTACAATGAGCAGTTCTTC
NA	TRBV30	TRBJ1-6	NA	CAWSGWAKGAYNSPLHF	TGTGCCTGGAGTGGATGGGCCAAAGGGGCCTATAATTCACCCCTCCACTTT
NA	TRBV6-1	TRBJ1-1	NA	CASSEQYLNTEAFF	TGTGCCAGCAGTGAACAGTACCTGAACACTGAAGCTTTCTTT
NA	TRBV7-9	TRBJ1-2	NA	CASSWQMGAGRGYGYTF	TGTGCCAGCAGCTGGCAAATGGGGGCAGGGCGCGGCTATGGCTACACCTTC
NA	TRBV5-1	TRBJ2-7	NA	CASSLAGQTYEQYF	TGCGCCAGCAGCTTAGCGGGACAAACCTACGAGCAGTACTTC
TRBD2	TRBV9	TRBJ2-7	NA	CASSAGTSGGYEQYF	TGTGCCAGCAGCGCGGGGACTAGCGGGGGCTACGAGCAGTACTTC
NA	TRBV9	TRBJ2-2	few	CASSVRAGTNTGELFF	TGTGCCAGCAGCGTGAGGGCGGGGACGAACACCGGGGAGCTGTTTTTT
TRBD1	TRBV5-8	TRBJ2-7	NA	CATFFEGAIPYEQYF	TGTGCCACCTTTTTCGAGGGGGCTATACCCTACGAGCAGTACTTC
NA	TRBV27	TRBJ1-5	NA	CASSTGNYQPQHF	TGTGCCAGCAGTACAGGGAATTATCAGCCCCAGCATTTT
NA	TRBV6-5	TRBJ2-1	NA	CAIKETSYNEQFF	TGTGCCATCAAGGAGACCTCCTACAATGAGCAGTTCTTC
TRBD1	TRBV6-6	TRBJ1-2	NA	CASIRGPVYGYTF	TGTGCCAGCATTAGGGGGCCGGTCTATGGCTACACCTTC
NA	TRBV29-1	TRBJ2-1	NA	CSVDEVQGSLVSEQFF	TGCAGCGTGGATGAAGTTCAGGGGTCCTTAGTCAGTGAGCAGTTCTTC
NA	TRBV28	TRBJ1-1	few	CASTSGGQVNTEAFF	TGTGCCAGCACCTCGGGGGGGCAGGTGAACACTGAAGCTTTCTTT
NA	TRBV7-2	TRBJ2-1	NA	CASTLAGPAYNEQFF	TGTGCCAGCACTCTTGCAGGGCCCGCCTACAATGAGCAGTTCTTC
TRBD1	TRBV27	TRBJ2-5	NA	CASRTTGGETQYF	TGTGCCAGCAGGACGACAGGGGGCGAGACCCAGTACTTC
TRBD1	TRBV5-8	TRBJ1-5	NA	CASSLGRGTLQEPQHF	TGTGCCAGCAGCTTGGGCAGGGGGACCCTCCAAGAGCCCCAGCATTTT
NA	TRBV4-2	TRBJ2-2	NA	CASSQKGAGELFF	TGTGCCAGCAGCCAGAAAGGGGCCGGGGAGCTGTTTTTT
TRBD1	TRBV28	TRBJ2-7	NA	CASSLTGTEDYEQYF	TGTGCCAGCAGCCTGACCGGGACAGAAGACTACGAGCAGTACTTC
NA	TRBV7-9	TRBJ2-1	few	CASSFFNEQFF	TGTGCCAGCAGCTTCTTCAATGAGCAGTTCTTC
TRBD2	TRBV5-1	TRBJ2-5	few	CASSPLAGGGQETQYF	TGCGCCAGCAGCCCGCTAGCGGGAGGTGGCCAAGAGACCCAGTACTTC
TRBD2	TRBV5-5	TRBJ2-1	NA	CASSLVLAGSTFEQFF	TGTGCCAGCAGCTTGGTGTTAGCGGGGAGTACTTTTGAGCAGTTCTTC
TRBD1	TRBV6-6	TRBJ1-2	NA	CASSYDGTGWGYTF	TGTGCCAGCAGTTACGACGGGACAGGGTGGGGCTACACCTTC
NA	TRBV5-1	TRBJ1-4	few	CASRVSGTLVEKLFF	TGCGCCAGCAGAGTATCCGGGACTTTAGTTGAAAAACTGTTTTTT
TRBD1	TRBV5-6	TRBJ2-5	few	CASSLTGTQETQYF	TGTGCCAGCAGTCTGACAGGGACACAAGAGACCCAGTACTTC
TRBD1	TRBV11-2	TRBJ2-2	few	CASSLSGTGVTGELFF	TGTGCCAGCAGCTTATCCGGGACAGGGGTCACCGGGGAGCTGTTTTTT
NA	TRBV19	TRBJ1-1	NA	CASKYATYPEAFF	TGTGCCAGTAAGTATGCGACATACCCTGAGGCTTTCTTT
TRBD2	TRBV19	TRBJ2-7	NA	CASSSRTSGGFPYEQYF	TGTGCCAGTAGTTCCCGGACTAGCGGGGGCTTTCCCTACGAGCAGTACTTC
TRBD2	TRBV2	TRBJ2-1	few	CASRGSIAGGPNEQFF	TGTGCCAGCAGAGGATCCATAGCGGGGGGGCCCAATGAGCAGTTCTTC